The present entry profiles one T cell receptor (beta chain) with its context. This record belongs to a study of blood T cell repertoires in COVID-19. Background on the study: Sites in the United States, Italy and Spain provided acute and convalescent COVID-19 samples. From T cells, B-cell-depleted T cells, or PBMCs came the material, which was cDNA or gDNA.

The authors' processing: Scientists estimated how many nucleated cells there were by amplifying reference gene primers. Produced via immunoSEQ multiplex PCR; TCRdb's table is partial and in-frame only. That table gives V, J and clone size, and the DNA gave D and trimming. This table has about 110,000 clones, just over 70% appearing once. Germline CDR1 and CDR2: SNHLY and FYNNEI. CDR3 length: 14 residues. The V and J ends lost 7 bases and 5 bases, in that order; junction bases with no gene match: 9. The chain links TRBV2 to TRBJ2-7, with 9 bases fitting TRBD1. The specimen sequenced was peripheral blood. The receptor's source is a woman in her thirties or forties with acute or convalescent COVID-19. This chain's CDR3 is CASMRTGAIDEQYF. DNA of the CDR3: TGTGCCAGCATGAGGACAGGGGCTATCGACGAGCAGTACTTC.